A single TCR beta chain is shown here with its context. This sample was taken from a study of response to subunit inactivated influenza vaccine. One entry per CDR3 protein results from TCRdb running MiXCR on the RT-PCR reads. Here the sample spans more than 700,000 distinct CDR3 sequences, 20% to 25% being singletons. This specimen was PBMCs from blood, taken around 5 days after vaccination. The sequence derives from a man between 50 and 59 years old who received an inactivated influenza vaccine.

The CDR3, as DNA: TGCGCCAGCCTTAGAGGGGAGAGCACAGATACGCAGTATTTT. Its translation is CASLRGESTDTQYF. The gene calls are TRBV5-1 and TRBJ2-3, with D perhaps TRBD1 or TRBD2 (5 bases each). The CDR3 extends over 14 amino acids. Trimming left V 7 bases short and J 0 bases short, with 12 bases between. Germline CDR1 and CDR2: SGHRS and YFSETQ.